Following are 32 T cell receptor beta chains from one sample sequenced in a study of post-analysis software for immune sequencing data. Study observations and caveats: TRBV5-6, TRBV5-1 and TRBV20-1 were among 4 or 5 TRBV segments more frequent in patients than controls.

No cognate antigen is known for these TCRs. The TCR beta cDNA libraries carried unique molecular identifiers. Using its own MiXCR run on the PCR reads, TCRdb lists one record per CDR3 protein. In the table there are roughly 870,000 distinct CDR3 sequences, about 50% of which are singletons. Sequenced sample: blood. The receptors stem from a girl aged 10 to 17 with multiple sclerosis.

The gene calls are TRBV15 and TRBJ2-7; 8 bases map to TRBD1. The V gene end was trimmed by 4 bases and the J gene end by 4 bases; junction bases not matched to a gene: 12. This CDR3 is 16 amino acids long. Germline CDR1 and CDR2: LNHNV and YYDKDF (reference sequence). This CDR3 reads CATSNIGFGQGYEQYF. CDR3 nucleotides: TGTGCCACCAGCAATATAGGTTTTGGACAGGGATACGAGCAGTACTTC.

This chain uses TRBV5-1 with TRBJ2-3; TRBD2 matches at 9 bases. Germline lookup yields CDR1 SGHRS and CDR2 YFSETQ. The CDR3 is 16 residues long. Trimming took 2 bases from V and 2 from J; bases not matched to a gene: 6. The CDR3 reads CASSLKREVLTDTQYF. The DNA for the CDR3 is TGCGCCAGCAGCTTAAAGCGGGAGGTACTCACAGATACGCAGTATTTT.

The CDR3, as DNA: TGTGCCATCTGGTCAGGGGACTTGGAGACCCAGTACTTC. Amino acid sequence: CAIWSGDLETQYF. This chain joins TRBV10-3 and TRBJ2-5; D is possibly TRBD1 or TRBD2 (6 bases each). The ends were cut back, 8 bases at V and 5 bases at J, with 15 bases in the middle. The germline gives CDR1 ENHRY, CDR2 SYGVKD. The CDR3 is 13 amino acids.

The CDR3 is CASSYSAAPPDTQYF. The CDR3 coding sequence is TGTGCCAGCAGTTATTCAGCGGCCCCCCCCGATACGCAGTATTTT. The chain recombines TRBV6-5 with TRBJ2-3, with TRBD2 as a possible D gene (5 bases). Trimming took off 3 bases at V and 6 bases at J, with 16 bases between the two ends. This CDR3 region has 15 residues. CDR1 and CDR2 from the germline V gene are MNHEY and SVGAGI.

This clonotype was detected a few times. Compared with germline, one end of the junction differs, possibly owing to a read error. The chain uses TRBV4-1 and TRBJ2-7, with D hard to call. CDR1 and CDR2 from the germline V gene are MGHRA and YSYEKL. The CDR3 covers 12 residues. The CDR3 nucleotides read TGTGCCAGCAGTCCCGATTTCTACGAGCAGTACTTC. It translates to CASSPDFYEQYF.

This rearrangement joins TRBV20-1 to TRBJ2-5; D call uncertain. V was pared by 1 base and J by 0 bases, with 6 bases between. The CDR3 spans 13 residues. Germline values: CDR1 DFQATT, CDR2 SNEGSKA (reference sequence). CDR3 in amino acids: CSARATHQETQYF. The CDR3 nucleotides read TGCAGTGCTAGAGCCACACACCAAGAGACCCAGTACTTC.

The chain employs TRBV20-1 and TRBJ1-4; a weak D match, TRBD1 (5 bases). The germline gives CDR1 DFQATT, CDR2 SNEGSKA (reference sequence). The CDR3 has 17 amino acids. Trimming took off 6 bases at V and 8 bases at J, with 28 bases between the two ends. The CDR3 DNA follows: TGCAGTGCGCGACGACCGGGACCGTTAGTTCCTGGGGAAAAACTGTTTTTT. Residues: CSARRPGPLVPGEKLFF.

The chain combines TRBV20-1 with TRBJ1-4, with D hard to call. The CDR3 runs to 14 residues. Looked up from germline, CDR1 is DFQATT and CDR2 is SNEGSKA (reference sequence). Between the trimmed V and J ends, which lost 0 bases and 1 base, there was a span of 6 bases. For the CDR3, the DNA is TGCAGTGCTAGAGATCTGGTAACTAATGAAAAACTGTTTTTT. Its translation is CSARDLVTNEKLFF.

This clonotype turned up a few times. The chain carries TRBV5-1 and TRBJ2-5; D may be TRBD2 (5 bases). Trimming took 0 bases from V and 1 from J, leaving 7 bases between them. CDR3 length: 14 residues. The germline V gene has CDR1 SGHRS and CDR2 YFSETQ. In DNA, the CDR3 is TGCGCCAGCAGCTTGGGAGGGTTCCAAGAGACCCAGTACTTC. Protein: CASSLGGFQETQYF.

In the case of this clonotype: One end of the junction fails to match germline, which may point to a read error. The V call is TRBV5-1, the J call TRBJ2-7; the match to TRBD1 covers 9 bases. This CDR3 is 16 amino acids long. Germline V lookup: CDR1 SGHRS, CDR2 YFSETQ. This chain's CDR3 is CACSLAPRDRDYEQYF. CDR3 bases: TGCGCCTGCAGCTTGGCGCCCCGGGACAGGGACTACGAGCAGTACTTC. Complete variable domain (other parts from reference TRBV5-1 and TRBJ2-7): KAGVTQTPRYLIKTRGQQVTLSCSPISGHRSVSWYQQTPGQGLQFLFEYFSETQRNKGNFPGRFSGRQFSNSRSEMNVSTLELGDSALYLCACSLAPRDRDYEQYFGPGTRLTVT.

The chain combines TRBV5-1 with TRBJ1-4, with no clear D. CDR1 and CDR2 from the germline V gene are SGHRS and YFSETQ. Deletions cut 0 bases from V and 8 bases from J, with 5 bases between. The CDR3 sequence is 12 residues long. CDR3: CASSLEAEKLFF. CDR3 coding DNA: TGCGCCAGCAGCTTGGAGGCGGAAAAACTGTTTTTT. Full variable domain (missing parts from reference TRBV5-1 and TRBJ1-4): KAGVTQTPRYLIKTRGQQVTLSCSPISGHRSVSWYQQTPGQGLQFLFEYFSETQRNKGNFPGRFSGRQFSNSRSEMNVSTLELGDSALYLCASSLEAEKLFFGSGTQLSVL.

The sample holds a few counts of this clonotype. This rearrangement joins TRBV7-9 to TRBJ2-6; D could derive from TRBD1 or TRBD2 (5 bases each). CDR3 length: 13 residues. The ends were cut back, 8 bases at V and 4 bases at J, with 9 bases in the middle. Germline CDR1 is SEHNR and CDR2 is FQNEAQ (reference sequence). CDR3 nucleotide sequence: TGTGCCAGCGAGGGGTCCGGGGCCAACGTCCTGACTTTC. This gives the protein CASEGSGANVLTF. Complete variable domain (other parts from reference TRBV7-9 and TRBJ2-6): DTGVSQNPRHKITKRGQNVTFRCDPISEHNRLYWYRQTLGQGPEFLTYFQNEAQLEKSRLLSDRFSAERPKGSFSTLEIQRTEQGDSAMYLCASEGSGANVLTFGAGSRLTVL.

The CDR3 protein is CASSLVSGSGANVLTF. The CDR3 nucleotides read TGTGCCAGCAGCTTAGTCTCGGGGTCTGGGGCCAACGTCCTGACTTTC. V and J are TRBV11-1 and TRBJ2-6; the D gene is possibly TRBD2 (5 bases). Trimming took 1 base from V and 1 from J, leaving 8 bases between them. The CDR3 runs 16 residues. Germline assignment: CDR1 SGHAT and CDR2 FQDESV (reference sequence).

Concerning this clonotype: Here the CDR3 omits its conserved ending phenylalanine or tryptophan, so a read error is the likely source. CDR3 DNA: TGTGCCATCAGGGCTAGCGGGGGGACCACAGATACGCAGTATGTT. As protein: CAIRASGGTTDTQYV. The chain joins TRBV10-3 to TRBJ2-3, with 11 bases identical to TRBD2. Per germline, CDR1 ENHRY and CDR2 SYGVKD. Unmatched junction bases numbered 4, after V lost 6 bases and J lost 2 bases. The CDR3 is 15 amino acids.

This rearrangement joins TRBV5-1 to TRBJ1-1, with D unclear. The CDR3 has 17 residues. V was pared by 7 bases and J by 0 bases, with 22 bases between. Germline CDR1 reads SGHRS; CDR2 reads YFSETQ. CDR3: CASRSLDDGIVNTEAFF. In DNA form, the CDR3 reads TGCGCCAGCCGCTCCCTCGACGATGGGATCGTGAACACTGAAGCTTTCTTT.

The rearrangement links TRBV19 to TRBJ2-1; D is possibly TRBD2 (6 bases). The CDR3 consists of 17 residues. Trimming pared 0 bases from V and 1 base from J, leaving 13 bases between. Germline-derived CDR1 and CDR2 are LNHDA and SQIVND (reference sequence). CDR3 nucleotides: TGTGCCAGTAGTATAGATTTTTTGCGGGAATCCTACAATGAGCAGTTCTTC. This translates into CASSIDFLRESYNEQFF.

This clonotype was detected only once. The V call is TRBV5-1, the J call TRBJ2-1; 8 positions agree with TRBD1. In germline, CDR1 is SGHRS, CDR2 YFSETQ. This CDR3 spans 16 amino acids. V shed 4 bases and J 7 bases; nucleotides not matched to a gene: 13. The CDR3 spells CASSTHTDRAWNEQFF. In DNA, the CDR3 is TGCGCCAGCAGCACCCATACGGACAGGGCGTGGAATGAGCAGTTCTTC.

This clonotype was seen a handful of times. The chain has TRBV6-5 and TRBJ2-4; D could derive from TRBD1 or TRBD2 (6 bases each). Near its end, the DNA agrees better with TRBJ2-7, so the J call may be wrong. This CDR3 has 16 amino acids. Per germline, CDR1 MNHEY and CDR2 SVGAGI. In DNA form, the CDR3 reads TGTGCCAGCAGCTTCGTGGGGGGAGAGGGGGCCTACGAGCAGTACTTC. Amino acids: CASSFVGGEGAYEQYF.

The chain employs TRBV20-1 and TRBJ2-1, with 8 positions matching TRBD2. CDR3 length: 14 residues. CDR1 is DFQATT, CDR2 SNEGSKA, per germline (reference sequence). J was trimmed by 10 bases and V by 1 base; bases with no gene match: 9. In DNA form, the CDR3 reads TGCAGTGCTAGAGCGGGGGGGCCCCGTACCGAGCAGTTCTTC. Its translation is CSARAGGPRTEQFF.

V usage is TRBV5-5 and J usage is TRBJ2-1; TRBD2 is a possible D gene (6 bases). Germline values: CDR1 SGHKS, CDR2 YYEKEE (reference sequence). V lost 0 bases to trimming and J lost 8 bases, with 18 bases between them. This CDR3 region has 16 residues. CDR3 amino acids: CASSLGVAHRRDEQFF. The CDR3, as DNA: TGTGCCAGCAGCTTGGGGGTAGCTCACAGGAGGGATGAGCAGTTCTTC.

This clonotype occurred a few times. This chain links TRBV3-1 with TRBJ2-1; 10 bases agree with TRBD2. The ends lost 0 bases at V and 2 bases at J; junction bases unmatched: 7. CDR3 length: 18 amino acids. The germline CDR1 and CDR2 sequences are LGHDT and YNNKEL (reference sequence). This CDR3 is CASSQESSGGVPYNEQFF. The CDR3, as DNA: TGTGCCAGCAGCCAAGAGTCGAGCGGGGGGGTGCCCTACAATGAGCAGTTCTTC.

This clonotype was counted ten times or more. The chain is built from TRBV29-1 and TRBJ2-1, with D unresolved. Trimming left V 7 bases short and J 10 bases short, with 20 bases between. CDR1 SQVTM and CDR2 ANQGSEA come from the germline V gene. The CDR3 sequence is 13 residues long. CDR3 sequence: CSAYRDIALEQFF. The CDR3 DNA follows: TGCAGCGCTTACAGAGATATAGCCTTGGAGCAGTTCTTC.

The chain joins TRBV2 to TRBJ2-3; tentatively, D is TRBD2 (5 bases). The CDR3 spans 14 residues. CDR1 and CDR2 (germline): SNHLY, FYNNEI. The V and J ends lost 3 bases and 3 bases respectively, with 10 bases between them. CDR3: CASSDLLETDTQYF. CDR3 coding DNA: TGTGCCAGCAGTGATTTACTAGAAACAGATACGCAGTATTTT.

Remarks on this clonotype: Germline is not matched at one junction end, which may reflect a read error. This chain links TRBV7-9 with TRBJ2-5, with no clear D. The germline V gene encodes CDR1 SEHNR and CDR2 FQNEAQ (reference sequence). This CDR3 region has 14 residues. The CDR3 protein is CASSLESRQETQDF. The CDR3 region has the DNA TGTGCCAGCAGCTTAGAGTCCCGCCAAGAGACCCAGGACTTC.

The V and J genes are TRBV10-3 and TRBJ2-3; D remains unclear. V was cut by 7 bases and J by 0 bases, with 8 bases left in between. Germline V gene lookup returns CDR1 ENHRY and CDR2 SYGVKD. This CDR3 is built from 13 residues. Here the CDR3 DNA reads TGTGCCATCAAGGGTTTGAGCACAGATACGCAGTATTTT. Amino acids: CAIKGLSTDTQYF.

The J gene is TRBJ2-7, the V gene TRBV29-1; 9 positions agree with TRBD2. The CDR3 runs to 14 residues. CDR1 and CDR2 (germline): SQVTM, ANQGSEA. CDR3 loop: CSCLVLAGSYEQYF. CDR3 DNA: TGCAGTTGTCTCGTACTAGCGGGTTCCTACGAGCAGTACTTC.

As regards this clonotype: One end of the junction varies from germline; a read error may be responsible. The chain employs TRBV14 and TRBJ1-4; possibly TRBD1 for D (5 bases). This CDR3 contains 15 residues. CDR1 is SGHDN, CDR2 FVKESK, per germline. This CDR3 is CASSQTGSTNEKRFF. CDR3 DNA sequence: TGTGCCAGCAGCCAAACAGGTTCAACTAATGAAAAACGGTTTTTT.

This clonotype turned up a few times. The junction differs from germline at one of its ends, possibly a read error. The chain is built from TRBV7-9 and TRBJ1-2; weak D call: TRBD1 (5 bases). Germline CDR1 and CDR2: SEHNR and FQNEAQ (reference sequence). The CDR3 runs 14 residues. The CDR3 region is CASSKRTLDYGYTF. CDR3 DNA sequence: TGTGCCAGCAGCAAACGGACACTTGACTATGGTTACACCTTC.

This chain joins TRBV20-1 and TRBJ2-5; TRBD1 might be the D (6 bases). With the DNA end fitting TRBJ2-7 better, the J assignment may be wrong. Germline assignment: CDR1 DFQATT and CDR2 SNEGSKA (reference sequence). The CDR3 runs 14 residues. In DNA, the CDR3 is TGCAGTGCAACCAAGACAGGCCAACCCTACGAGCAGTACTTC. Its protein is CSATKTGQPYEQYF.

This clonotype has more than one count but fewer than ten. The V call is TRBV25-1, the J call TRBJ2-5; maybe TRBD1 (5 bases). Trimming cost V 2 bases and J 4 bases, with 11 bases left between them. Germline loops: CDR1 MGHDK, CDR2 SYGVNS. This CDR3 has 14 residues. CDR3 DNA sequence: TGTGCCAGCAGTGAAATCCAGGGTGCAGAGACCCAGTACTTC. It translates to CASSEIQGAETQYF.

The CDR3 DNA reads TGTGCCAGCTCACCGCCGGGACAGGGAGAGACCCAGTACTTC. Residues: CASSPPGQGETQYF. The rearrangement links TRBV18 to TRBJ2-5, with TRBD1 identical over 9 bases. Germline values: CDR1 KGHSH, CDR2 LQKENI. The V segment lost 3 bases and the J segment 4 bases; nucleotides outside the gene matches: 3. The CDR3 runs 14 residues.

The chain uses TRBV7-2 and TRBJ2-7, with D hard to call. The V and J ends lost 4 bases and 2 bases respectively, with 9 bases between them. The CDR3 has 13 residues. From germline, CDR1 is SGHTA and CDR2 FQGNSA. CDR3 DNA: TGTGCCAGCAGCTACCCGGACCCCTACGAGCAGTACTTC. This codes for CASSYPDPYEQYF.